This T cell receptor (beta chain) was recorded in a study of identical twins. Concerning this clonotype: Its antigen is not known.

The CDR3 loop spans 16 amino acids. V trimming: 0 bases; J trimming: 1 base; junction bases outside the gene matches: 5. Germline lookup yields CDR1 SGDLS and CDR2 YYNGEE. From the 5' RACE reads, TCRdb called clonotypes with MiXCR, one entry per CDR3 protein. The sample records some 240,000 distinct CDR3 sequences, 8% to 11% being singletons. Overall study findings and caveats: Clonotypes of the beta chain that were abundant in cord blood carried fewer insertions (memory repertoires showed none).

This chain connects TRBV9 to TRBJ2-3, with 7 bases identical to TRBD2. Sequenced input: memory T cells sorted from blood. The sequence was obtained from a man aged 50-59 years in good health. CDR3 residues: CASSVEAGTRTDTQYF. CDR3 in DNA: TGTGCCAGCAGCGTAGAAGCGGGGACCCGCACAGATACGCAGTATTTT. Together with reference TRBV9 and TRBJ2-3, the CDR3 gives the full variable domain: DSGVTQTPKHLITATGQRVTLRCSPRSGDLSVYWYQQSLDQGLQFLIQYYNGEERAKGNILERFSAQQFPDLHSELNLSSLELGDSALYFCASSVEAGTRTDTQYFGPGTRLTVL.